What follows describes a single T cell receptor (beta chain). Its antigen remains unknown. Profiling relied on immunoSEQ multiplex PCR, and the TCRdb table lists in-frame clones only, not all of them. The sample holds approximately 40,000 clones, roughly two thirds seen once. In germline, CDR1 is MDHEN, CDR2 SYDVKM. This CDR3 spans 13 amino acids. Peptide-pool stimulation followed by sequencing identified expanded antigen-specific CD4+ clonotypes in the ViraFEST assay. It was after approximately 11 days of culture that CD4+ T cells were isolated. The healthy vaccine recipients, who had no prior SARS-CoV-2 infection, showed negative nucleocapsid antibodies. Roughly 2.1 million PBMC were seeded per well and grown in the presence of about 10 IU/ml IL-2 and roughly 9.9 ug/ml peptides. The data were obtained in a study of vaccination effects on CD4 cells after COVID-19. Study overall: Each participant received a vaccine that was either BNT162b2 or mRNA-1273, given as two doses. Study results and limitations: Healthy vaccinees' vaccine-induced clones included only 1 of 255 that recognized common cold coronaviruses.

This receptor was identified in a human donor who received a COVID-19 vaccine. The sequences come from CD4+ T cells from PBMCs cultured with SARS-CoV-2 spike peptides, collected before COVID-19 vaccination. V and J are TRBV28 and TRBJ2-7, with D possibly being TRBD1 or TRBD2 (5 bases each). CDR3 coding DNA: TGTGCAACCGGGACCCCTGGGTCGAACGAGCAGTACTTC. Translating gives CATGTPGSNEQYF.